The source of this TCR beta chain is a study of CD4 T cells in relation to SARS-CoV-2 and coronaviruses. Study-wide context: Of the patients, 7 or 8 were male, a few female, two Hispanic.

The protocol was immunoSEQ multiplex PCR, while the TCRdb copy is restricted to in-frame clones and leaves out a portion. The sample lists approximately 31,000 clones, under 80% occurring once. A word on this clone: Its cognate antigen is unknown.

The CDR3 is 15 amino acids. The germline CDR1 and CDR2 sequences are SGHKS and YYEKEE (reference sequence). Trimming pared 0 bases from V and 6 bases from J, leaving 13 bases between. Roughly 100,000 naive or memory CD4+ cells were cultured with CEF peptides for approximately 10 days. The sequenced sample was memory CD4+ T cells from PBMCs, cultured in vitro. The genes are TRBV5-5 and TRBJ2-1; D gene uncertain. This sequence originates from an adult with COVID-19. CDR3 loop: CASSLGPGVRNEQFF. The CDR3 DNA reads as TGTGCCAGCAGCTTGGGGCCTGGAGTGCGCAATGAGCAGTTCTTC.